This TCR beta chain was sequenced during a study of blood T cell repertoires in COVID-19. Background on the study: The United States, Italy and Spain supplied acute and convalescent COVID-19 samples. Sources were T cells, B-cell-depleted T cells, or PBMCs; the material itself was cDNA or gDNA.

Original processing notes: For nucleated cells, counts were estimated from reference gene primer amplification. Measured with immunoSEQ multiplex PCR; TCRdb has only the in-frame clones, and not every one. The D gene and trimming were derived from the DNA, and the V and J assignments and clone size from that table. This table has tens of thousands of clones, approximately 80% appearing once. In regard to this clone: Different DNA sequences within this sample yield the same CDR3.

The CDR3 runs to 12 residues. V lost 8 bases and J 2 bases, leaving 9 bases between the germline ends. Source material: peripheral blood. The TCR originated in a man aged 65 to 85 with acute or convalescent COVID-19. This chain links TRBV12-3 or TRBV12-4 with TRBJ1-2, with D unclear. DNA for the CDR3: TGTGCCAGCTCCGGGATCAACTATGGCTACACCTTC. This sequence encodes CASSGINYGYTF.